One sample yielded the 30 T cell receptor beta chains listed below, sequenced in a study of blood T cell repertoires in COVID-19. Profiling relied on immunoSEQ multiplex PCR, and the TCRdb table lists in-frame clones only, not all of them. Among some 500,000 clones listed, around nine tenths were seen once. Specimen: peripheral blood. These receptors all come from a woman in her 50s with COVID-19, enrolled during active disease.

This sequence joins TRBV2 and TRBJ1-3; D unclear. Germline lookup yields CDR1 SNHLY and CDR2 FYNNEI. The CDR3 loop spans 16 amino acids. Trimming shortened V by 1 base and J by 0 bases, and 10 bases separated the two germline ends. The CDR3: CASSEVRPSSGNTIYF. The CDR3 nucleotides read TGTGCCAGCAGTGAAGTAAGACCTAGCTCTGGAAACACCATATATTTT.

The CDR3 here is CASSVGTANEQFF. CDR3 DNA: TGCGCCAGCAGTGTTGGGACAGCCAATGAGCAGTTCTTC. The chain couples TRBV10-1 to TRBJ2-1; 7 positions match TRBD1. The CDR3 is 13 residues long. After removal of 4 bases from V and 6 bases from J, the junction contained 3 bases not matched to a gene. From germline, CDR1 is WNHNN and CDR2 SYGVQD (reference sequence).

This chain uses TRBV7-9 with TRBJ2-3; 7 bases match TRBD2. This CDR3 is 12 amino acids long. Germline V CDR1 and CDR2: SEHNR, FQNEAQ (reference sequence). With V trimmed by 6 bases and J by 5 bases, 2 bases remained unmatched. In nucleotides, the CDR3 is TGTGCCAGCAGTTCGGGAGGAGATACGCAGTATTTT. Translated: CASSSGGDTQYF.

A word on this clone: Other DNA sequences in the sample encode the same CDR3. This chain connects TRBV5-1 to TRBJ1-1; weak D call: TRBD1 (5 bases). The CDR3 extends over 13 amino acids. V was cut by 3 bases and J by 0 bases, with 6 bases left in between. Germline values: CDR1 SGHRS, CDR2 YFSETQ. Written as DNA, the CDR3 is TGCGCCAGCAGCTCGACAGTGAACACTGAAGCTTTCTTT. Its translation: CASSSTVNTEAFF.

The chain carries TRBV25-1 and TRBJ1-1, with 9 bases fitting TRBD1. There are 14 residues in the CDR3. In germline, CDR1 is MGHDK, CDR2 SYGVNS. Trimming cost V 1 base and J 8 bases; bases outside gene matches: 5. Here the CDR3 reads CASSEWVTGGEAFF. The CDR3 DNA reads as TGTGCCAGCAGTGAATGGGTAACAGGGGGCGAAGCTTTCTTT.

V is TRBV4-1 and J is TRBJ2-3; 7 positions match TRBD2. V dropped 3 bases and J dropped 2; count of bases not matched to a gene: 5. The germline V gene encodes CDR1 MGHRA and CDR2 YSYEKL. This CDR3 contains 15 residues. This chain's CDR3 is CASSHIRGDTDTQYF. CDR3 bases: TGCGCCAGCAGCCATATCCGGGGGGACACAGATACGCAGTATTTT.

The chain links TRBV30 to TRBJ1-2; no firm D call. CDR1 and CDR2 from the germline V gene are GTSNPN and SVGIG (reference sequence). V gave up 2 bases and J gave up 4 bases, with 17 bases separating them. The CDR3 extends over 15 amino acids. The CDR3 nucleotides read TGTGCCTGGAGTAAAAGTTCCGCCAACTTCTATGGCTACACCTTC. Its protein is CAWSKSSANFYGYTF.

The CDR3 DNA is TGTGCCAGCAGCCCGAAAACAGGGGGCAGCTATGGCTACACCTTC. Translation: CASSPKTGGSYGYTF. The chain employs TRBV5-4 and TRBJ1-2; 9 bases agree with TRBD1. Trimming cost V 4 bases and J 4 bases; bases outside gene matches: 8. Germline values: CDR1 SGHNT, CDR2 YYREEE (reference sequence). CDR3 length: 15 residues.

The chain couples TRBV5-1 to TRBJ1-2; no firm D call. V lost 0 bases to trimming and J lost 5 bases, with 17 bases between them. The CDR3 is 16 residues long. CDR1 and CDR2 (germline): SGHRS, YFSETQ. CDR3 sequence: CASSLGPLTAGYGYTF. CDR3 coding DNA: TGCGCCAGCAGCTTGGGCCCATTGACGGCGGGGTATGGCTACACCTTC.

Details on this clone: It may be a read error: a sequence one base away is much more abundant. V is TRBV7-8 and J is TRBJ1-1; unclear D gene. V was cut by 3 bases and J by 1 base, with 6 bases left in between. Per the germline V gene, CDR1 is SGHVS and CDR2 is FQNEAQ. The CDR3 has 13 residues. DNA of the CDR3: TGTGCCAGCAGCTTCGAGGGGAACACTGAAGCTTTCTTT. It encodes CASSFEGNTEAFF.

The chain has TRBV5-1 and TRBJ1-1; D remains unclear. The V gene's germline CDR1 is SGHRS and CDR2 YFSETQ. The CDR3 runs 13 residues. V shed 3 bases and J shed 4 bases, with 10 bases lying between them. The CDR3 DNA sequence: TGCGCCAGCAGCTCCCTGGAGGGCACTGAAGCTTTCTTT. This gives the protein CASSSLEGTEAFF.

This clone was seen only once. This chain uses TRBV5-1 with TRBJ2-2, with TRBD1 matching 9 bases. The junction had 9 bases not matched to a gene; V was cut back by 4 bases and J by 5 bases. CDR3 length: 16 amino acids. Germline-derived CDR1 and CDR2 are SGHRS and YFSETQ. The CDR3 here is CASSPASGTGTGELFF. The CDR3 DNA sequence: TGCGCCAGCAGCCCGGCGTCCGGGACAGGGACCGGGGAGCTGTTTTTT.

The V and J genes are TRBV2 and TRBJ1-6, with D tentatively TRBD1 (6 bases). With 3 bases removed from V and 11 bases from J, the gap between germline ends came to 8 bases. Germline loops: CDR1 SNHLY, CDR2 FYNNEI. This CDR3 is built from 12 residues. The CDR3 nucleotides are TGTGCCAGCAGTGACCAGGGGCCACCCCTCCACTTT. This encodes CASSDQGPPLHF.

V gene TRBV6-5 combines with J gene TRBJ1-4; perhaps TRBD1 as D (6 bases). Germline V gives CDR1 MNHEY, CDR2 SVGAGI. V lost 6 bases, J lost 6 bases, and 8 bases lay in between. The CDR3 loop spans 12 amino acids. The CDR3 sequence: CASSHRDEKLFF. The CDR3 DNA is TGTGCCAGCAGCCACAGGGATGAAAAACTGTTTTTT.

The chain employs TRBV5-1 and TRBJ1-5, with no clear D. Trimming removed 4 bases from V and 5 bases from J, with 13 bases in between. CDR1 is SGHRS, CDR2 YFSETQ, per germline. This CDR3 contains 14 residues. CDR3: CASSPADWDQPQHF. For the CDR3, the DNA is TGCGCCAGCAGCCCCGCGGATTGGGATCAGCCCCAGCATTTT.

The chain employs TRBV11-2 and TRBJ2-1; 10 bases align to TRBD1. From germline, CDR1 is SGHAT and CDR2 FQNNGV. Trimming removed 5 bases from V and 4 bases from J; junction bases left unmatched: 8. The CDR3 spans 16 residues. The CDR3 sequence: CASSNYRTGGYNEQFF. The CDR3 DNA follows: TGTGCCAGCAGCAACTACAGGACAGGGGGTTACAATGAGCAGTTCTTC.

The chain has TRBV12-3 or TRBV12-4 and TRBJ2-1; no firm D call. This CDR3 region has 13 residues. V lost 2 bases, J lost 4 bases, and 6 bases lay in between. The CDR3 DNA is TGTGCCAGCAGTTTAAACACGTACAATGAGCAGTTCTTC. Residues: CASSLNTYNEQFF.

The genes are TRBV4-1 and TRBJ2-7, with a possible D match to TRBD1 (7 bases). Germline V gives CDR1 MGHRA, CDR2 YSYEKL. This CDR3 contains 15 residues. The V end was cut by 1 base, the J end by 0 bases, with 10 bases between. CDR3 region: CASSQGGDSSYEQYF. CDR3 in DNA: TGCGCCAGCAGCCAAGGGGGGGACAGCTCCTACGAGCAGTACTTC.

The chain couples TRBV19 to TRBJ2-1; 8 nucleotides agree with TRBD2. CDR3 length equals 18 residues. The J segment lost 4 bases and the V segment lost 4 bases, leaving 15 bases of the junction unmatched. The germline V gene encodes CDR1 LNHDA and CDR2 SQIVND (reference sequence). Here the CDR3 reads CASSTTHPLAGHYNEQFF. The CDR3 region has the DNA TGTGCCAGTAGTACCACCCACCCCTTAGCGGGGCATTACAATGAGCAGTTCTTC.

CDR3 residues: CAISEREGTEAFF. The CDR3 DNA reads TGTGCCATCAGTGAGAGGGAGGGGACTGAAGCTTTCTTT. V usage is TRBV10-3 and J usage is TRBJ1-1; weak D call: TRBD1 (5 bases). Trimming pared 2 bases from V and 5 bases from J, leaving 9 bases between. Germline V gene lookup returns CDR1 ENHRY and CDR2 SYGVKD. This CDR3 is 13 amino acids long.

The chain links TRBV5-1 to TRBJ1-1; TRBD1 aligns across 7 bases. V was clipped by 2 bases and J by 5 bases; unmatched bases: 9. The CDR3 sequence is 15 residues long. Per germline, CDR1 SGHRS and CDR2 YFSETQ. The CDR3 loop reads CASSFDSGGSTEAFF. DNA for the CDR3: TGCGCCAGCAGCTTCGATTCAGGGGGTTCGACTGAAGCTTTCTTT.

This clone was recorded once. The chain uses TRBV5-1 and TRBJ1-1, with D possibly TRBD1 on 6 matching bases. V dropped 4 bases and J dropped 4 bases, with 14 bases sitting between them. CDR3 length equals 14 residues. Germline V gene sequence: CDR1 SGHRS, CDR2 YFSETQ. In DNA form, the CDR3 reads TGCGCCAGCAGCCTAGACAGGTCCCCCACTGAAGCTTTCTTT. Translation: CASSLDRSPTEAFF.

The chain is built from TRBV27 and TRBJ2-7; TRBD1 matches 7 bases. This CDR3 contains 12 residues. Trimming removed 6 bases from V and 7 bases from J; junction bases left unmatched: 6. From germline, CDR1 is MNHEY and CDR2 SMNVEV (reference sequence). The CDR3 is CASRGTVREQYF. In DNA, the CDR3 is TGTGCCAGCAGAGGGACAGTTCGGGAGCAGTACTTC.

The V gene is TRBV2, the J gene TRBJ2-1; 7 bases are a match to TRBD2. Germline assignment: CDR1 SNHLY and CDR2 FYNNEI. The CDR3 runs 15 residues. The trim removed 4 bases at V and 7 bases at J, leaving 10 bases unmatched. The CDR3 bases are TGTGCCAGCAGTGGGGGGGGTCTCGGAGGGAATGAGCAGTTCTTC. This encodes CASSGGGLGGNEQFF.

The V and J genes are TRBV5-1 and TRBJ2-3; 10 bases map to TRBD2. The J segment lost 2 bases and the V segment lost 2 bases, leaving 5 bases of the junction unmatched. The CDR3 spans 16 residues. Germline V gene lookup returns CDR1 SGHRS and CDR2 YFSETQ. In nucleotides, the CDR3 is TGCGCCAGCAGCTTTTCACTAGCGGGGTACACAGATACGCAGTATTTT. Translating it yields CASSFSLAGYTDTQYF.

The DNA for the CDR3 is TGTGCCAGCAGCGAGGACAGGGGGCGAGGAAACACCATATATTTT. This encodes CASSEDRGRGNTIYF. The chain couples TRBV4-2 to TRBJ1-3; the match to TRBD1 covers 11 bases. The CDR3 totals 15 residues. The V gene's germline CDR1 is LGHNA and CDR2 YNFKEQ. V lost 5 bases, J lost 4 bases, and 4 bases stayed unmatched.

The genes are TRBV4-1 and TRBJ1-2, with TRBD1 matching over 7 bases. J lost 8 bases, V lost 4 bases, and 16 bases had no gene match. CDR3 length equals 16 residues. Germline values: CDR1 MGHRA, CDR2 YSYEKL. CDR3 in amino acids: CASSRITGAFLSGYTF. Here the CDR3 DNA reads TGCGCCAGCAGCCGCATAACAGGGGCTTTCTTGAGCGGCTACACCTTC.

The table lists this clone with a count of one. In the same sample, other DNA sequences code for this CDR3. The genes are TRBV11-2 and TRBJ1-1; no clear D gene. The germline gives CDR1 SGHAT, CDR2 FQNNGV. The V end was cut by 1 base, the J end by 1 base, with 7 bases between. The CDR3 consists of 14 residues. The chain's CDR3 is CASSLVGQNTEAFF. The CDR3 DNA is TGTGCCAGCAGCTTAGTTGGCCAGAACACTGAAGCTTTCTTT.

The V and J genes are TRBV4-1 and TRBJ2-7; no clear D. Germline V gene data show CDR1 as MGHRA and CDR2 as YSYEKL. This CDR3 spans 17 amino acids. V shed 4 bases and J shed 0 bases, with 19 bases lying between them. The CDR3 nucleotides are TGCGCCAGCAGCCGAAATCTTCACCAACTATCCTCCTACGAGCAGTACTTC. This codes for CASSRNLHQLSSYEQYF.

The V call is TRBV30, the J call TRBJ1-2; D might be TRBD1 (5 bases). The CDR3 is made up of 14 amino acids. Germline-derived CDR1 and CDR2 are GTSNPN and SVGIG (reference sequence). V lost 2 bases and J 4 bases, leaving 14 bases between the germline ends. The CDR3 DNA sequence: TGTGCCTGGAGTAACCTCAGGGTTGCCTATGGCTACACCTTC. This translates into CAWSNLRVAYGYTF.